The rows below give T cell receptor beta chains drawn from one sample of a study of cytomegalovirus exposure and HLA in healthy donors. TCRdb's copy holds only in-frame clones and misses some; the assay was immunoSEQ multiplex PCR. The sample has 120,000 to 150,000 clones, roughly 80% seen once; the top ten hold over 0.95%. What was sequenced was PBMCs. The receptor set was obtained from a female donor in good health and CMV-seronegative. CDR3s include the opening cysteine and the closing phenylalanine or tryptophan. The D gene is left open where the match is weak. A row's size may be missing; if present it is once, few, many or a size class.

d_call	clone_size	j_call	v_call	cdr3_nt	cdr3_aa
TRBD2	-	TRBJ2-7	TRBV18	TGTGCCAGCTCAGTACTAGCGATAAGGGGCGAGCAGTACTTC	CASSVLAIRGEQYF
TRBD1	-	TRBJ1-5	TRBV2	TGTGCCAGCACAAAAGGACAGGGGGCTTCTCAGCCCCAGCATTTT	CASTKGQGASQPQHF
TRBD1	-	TRBJ2-7	TRBV29-1	TGCAGCGTCCAAAGGGGACAGGGCGCCTACGAGCAGTACTTC	CSVQRGQGAYEQYF
TRBD2	-	TRBJ2-3	TRBV28	TGTGCCAGCAGGGGCGGGAGTTCAGATACGCAGTATTTT	CASRGGSSDTQYF
TRBD2	-	TRBJ2-5	TRBV29-1	TGCAGCGCTAAAGCGGGACCATTCCAAGAGACCCAGTACTTC	CSAKAGPFQETQYF
-	-	TRBJ2-7	TRBV28	TGTGCCAGCAGTCTCGGGGGTTCCTACGAGCAGTACTTC	CASSLGGSYEQYF
-	few	TRBJ2-7	TRBV5-1	TGCGCCAGCAGCTTGGCTTCACCCAGTGTCCCCTACGAGCAGTACTTC	CASSLASPSVPYEQYF
TRBD1	-	TRBJ1-4	TRBV30	TGTGCCTGGTCGACAGGGGGACGCTCAACTAATGAAAAACTGTTTTTT	CAWSTGGRSTNEKLFF
-	-	TRBJ2-7	TRBV28	TGTGCCAGCAGTTTCCTTTTTACAGTGCCCACCCACGAGCAGTACTTC	CASSFLFTVPTHEQYF
-	-	TRBJ1-1	TRBV29-1	TGCAGCGGAACACAGGAGAACACTGAAGCTTTCTTT	CSGTQENTEAFF
TRBD1	-	TRBJ2-3	TRBV28	TGTGCCAGCAGTTCATTCGACAGGGACGGCACAGATACGCAGTATTTT	CASSSFDRDGTDTQYF
-	-	TRBJ1-5	TRBV2	TGTGCCAGCAGTGCAACGACAGGCCGGCAGCCCCAGCATTTT	CASSATTGRQPQHF
TRBD2	-	TRBJ2-7	TRBV27	TGTGCCAGCAGCTTAACTAGCGGGGCCTCCAAAACCTACGAGCAGTACTTC	CASSLTSGASKTYEQYF
TRBD1	few	TRBJ1-5	TRBV6-1	TGTGCCAGCAGTGACAAAGGGGGACAGGGAGCTGGAGGCAATCAGCCCCAGCATTTT	CASSDKGGQGAGGNQPQHF
TRBD2	-	TRBJ2-2	TRBV19	TGTGCCAGTTCACTAGCGGGAGGGCGGGGCACCGGGGAGCTGTTTTTT	CASSLAGGRGTGELFF
TRBD2	-	TRBJ2-1	TRBV7-9	TGTGCCAGCAGCTTAGTCCGGGGTGGGAGGGCCGACAATGAGCAGTTCTTC	CASSLVRGGRADNEQFF
-	-	TRBJ1-1	TRBV28	TGTGCCAGCAGTTTAATCGGGAGGTCTGAAGCTTTCTTT	CASSLIGRSEAFF
-	-	TRBJ1-1	TRBV25-1	TGTGCCAGCAGTGAAATCGGAGTCCTGGCTTTCTTT	CASSEIGVLAFF
-	-	TRBJ2-1	TRBV7-3	TGTGCCAGCAGCTTAACCTCTTTCTCCTACAATGAGCAGTTCTTC	CASSLTSFSYNEQFF
-	-	TRBJ1-1	TRBV11-2	TGTGCCAGCAGCTTAGGCCGCCAGGGCGCAGTCACTGAAGCTTTCTTT	CASSLGRQGAVTEAFF
-	-	TRBJ2-1	TRBV9	TGTGCCAGCAGCATATCGATCAGGGAAGGCAATGAGCAGTTCTTC	CASSISIREGNEQFF
TRBD2	few	TRBJ2-1	TRBV5-1	TGCGCCAGCAGCTATAGCGGGAGATCCTACAATGAGCAGTTCTTC	CASSYSGRSYNEQFF
-	-	TRBJ2-7	TRBV5-1	TGCGCCAGCAGGATAGCAGTTTCCTCCTACGAGCAGTACTTC	CASRIAVSSYEQYF
TRBD1	-	TRBJ1-3	TRBV6-6	TGTGCCAGCACCCGACAGGGTTCGGGAAACACCATATATTTT	CASTRQGSGNTIYF
-	-	TRBJ1-4	TRBV5-4	TGTGCCAGCAGCTTTCAATCGGATGAAAAACTGTTTTTT	CASSFQSDEKLFF
TRBD1	-	TRBJ2-2	TRBV7-3	TGTGCCAGCAGCTTAACGTTGGGCAGGGGGCAAGCCGGGGAGCTGTTTTTT	CASSLTLGRGQAGELFF
TRBD1	-	TRBJ2-7	TRBV11-3	TGTGCCAGCAGACTCGGACAGGGCTACGAGCAGTACTTC	CASRLGQGYEQYF
TRBD2	-	TRBJ2-5	TRBV9	TGTGCCAGCAGCGGACTAGCGGGAGTTAGAGAGACCCAGTACTTC	CASSGLAGVRETQYF
TRBD1	few	TRBJ2-5	TRBV28	TGTGCCAGCAGTTTCCGGACAGGGGGTCTTATCTCGGAGACCCAGTACTTC	CASSFRTGGLISETQYF
TRBD1	-	TRBJ1-5	TRBV6-5	TGTGCCAGCAGTGATGGGGACAGCCAGCCCCAGCATTTT	CASSDGDSQPQHF
-	-	TRBJ1-4	TRBV28	TGTGCCAGCCGCGCGGGGAATGAAAAACTGTTTTTT	CASRAGNEKLFF
-	few	TRBJ1-1	TRBV5-6	TGTGCCAGCAGCCCACTCGGGAGCACTGAAGCTTTCTTT	CASSPLGSTEAFF
TRBD2	-	TRBJ2-1	TRBV5-4	TGTGCCAGCAGCCCGAGGGGACTAGGGATTCTCTTC	CASSPRGLGILF
-	-	TRBJ1-3	TRBV28	TGTGCCAGCAGTTTGGTACAGCCGAACACCATATATTTT	CASSLVQPNTIYF
TRBD1	-	TRBJ2-3	TRBV28	TGTGCCAGCAGTCCAGTGGACAGGGGGCGATCAGATACGCAGTATTTT	CASSPVDRGRSDTQYF
-	-	TRBJ2-3	TRBV9	TGTGCCAGCAGCGTGACTCTTTCGACAGATACGCAGTATTTT	CASSVTLSTDTQYF
-	-	TRBJ1-1	TRBV7-2	TGTGCCAGCAGCTCCCCTCAGGGATTGGCCACTGAAGCTTTCTTT	CASSSPQGLATEAFF
TRBD1	-	TRBJ1-2	TRBV11-2	TGTGCCAGCAGCCCAGAGGACAGGGGGTCCTTTGGCTACACCTTC	CASSPEDRGSFGYTF